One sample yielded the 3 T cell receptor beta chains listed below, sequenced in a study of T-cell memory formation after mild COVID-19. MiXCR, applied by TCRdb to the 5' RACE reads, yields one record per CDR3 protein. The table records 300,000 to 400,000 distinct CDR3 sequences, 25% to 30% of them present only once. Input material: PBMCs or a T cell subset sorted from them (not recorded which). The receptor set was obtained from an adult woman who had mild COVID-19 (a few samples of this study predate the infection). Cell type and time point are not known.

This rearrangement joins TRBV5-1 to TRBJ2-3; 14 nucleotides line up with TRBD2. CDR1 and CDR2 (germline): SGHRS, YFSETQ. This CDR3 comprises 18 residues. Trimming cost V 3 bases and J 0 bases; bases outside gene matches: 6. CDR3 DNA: TGCGCCAGCAGCTCGGGACTAGCGGGGGTTACTAGCACAGATACGCAGTATTTT. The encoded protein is CASSSGLAGVTSTDTQYF.

CDR3 DNA: TGTGCCACCAGCAGAGGACAGGGGTCCTACGAGCAGTACTTC. It codes for CATSRGQGSYEQYF. This sequence joins TRBV15 and TRBJ2-7, with 8 bases lining up with TRBD1. V trimming: 1 base; J trimming: 1 base; junction bases outside the gene matches: 0. The CDR3 is 14 residues long. Germline V gives CDR1 LNHNV, CDR2 YYDKDF (reference sequence).

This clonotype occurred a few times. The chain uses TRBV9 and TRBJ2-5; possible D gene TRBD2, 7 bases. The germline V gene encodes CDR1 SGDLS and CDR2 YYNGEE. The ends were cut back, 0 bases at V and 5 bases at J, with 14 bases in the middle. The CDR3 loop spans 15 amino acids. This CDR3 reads CASSVATGGPETQYF. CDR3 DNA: TGTGCCAGCAGCGTAGCTACGGGGGGCCCTGAGACCCAGTACTTC.